The present T cell receptor beta chain was sequenced within a study of T cell changes during pregnancy in multiple sclerosis. In germline, CDR1 is SGDLS, CDR2 YYNGEE. With V trimmed by 4 bases and J by 6 bases, 5 bases remained unmatched. This CDR3 has 14 residues. Profiled with immunoSEQ multiplex PCR; TCRdb holds only in-frame clones, not every one. The sample holds roughly 66,000 clones, around 93% seen once. The V and J genes are TRBV9 and TRBJ2-1; 9 bases line up with TRBD2. The clonotype originates from a female donor with multiple sclerosis, enrolled in a pregnancy study. The sample was peripheral blood, taken in the first trimester of pregnancy. The CDR3 DNA is TGTGCCAGCAGCCCGTGGACTAGCGTCAATGAGCAGTTCTTC. Translation: CASSPWTSVNEQFF.